The 9 T cell receptor beta chains below were found in one sample sequenced in a study of T cell changes during pregnancy in multiple sclerosis. Profiled with immunoSEQ multiplex PCR; TCRdb holds only in-frame clones, not every one. In the table there are about 44,000 clones, 89% of which are singletons. Sequencing used CD4+ T cells from peripheral blood mononuclear cells, obtained after pregnancy. The receptors were sampled from a female donor with multiple sclerosis, enrolled in a pregnancy study.

The chain links TRBV29-1 to TRBJ1-1; D gene uncertain. The CDR3 runs 13 residues. CDR1 is SQVTM, CDR2 ANQGSEA, per germline. The CDR3 bases are TGCGCAGCGTCCCGGGATGTGAACACTGAAGCTTTCTTT. It translates to CAASRDVNTEAFF.

The V and J genes are TRBV28 and TRBJ1-2; 7 positions agree with TRBD1. The germline CDR1 and CDR2 sequences are MDHEN and SYDVKM. The ends lost 6 bases at V and 4 bases at J; junction bases unmatched: 5. The CDR3 consists of 13 residues. In DNA, the CDR3 is TGTGCCAGCAGCCAGACAGGGCCCTATGGCTACACCTTC. This translates into CASSQTGPYGYTF.

This clone was found a few times. The V call is TRBV4-1, the J call TRBJ1-1; tentatively, D is TRBD1 (5 bases). The V end lost 0 bases, the J end lost 0 bases, and 8 bases lay between the germline ends. Germline values: CDR1 MGHRA, CDR2 YSYEKL. CDR3 size: 15 residues. CDR3 sequence reads: CASSQDDSLNTEAFF. CDR3 DNA sequence: TGCGCCAGCAGCCAAGACGACAGTTTGAACACTGAAGCTTTCTTT.

The chain employs TRBV5-1 and TRBJ2-5; TRBD2 matches 13 bases. CDR1 and CDR2 (germline): SGHRS, YFSETQ. Trimming took 4 bases from V and 4 from J; bases not matched to a gene: 10. The CDR3 totals 17 residues. DNA of the CDR3: TGCGCCAGCAGCCCGGGGGGGACTAGCGGGACTTTAGAGACCCAGTACTTC. It is translated as CASSPGGTSGTLETQYF.

This clone has a handful of counts. For the CDR3, the DNA is TGTGCCAGTTCATTGGACAGGAACACTGAAGCTTTCTTT. Translated, it gives CASSLDRNTEAFF. The chain links TRBV13 to TRBJ1-1, with D perhaps TRBD1 (6 bases). The CDR3 covers 13 residues. Germline CDR1 and CDR2: PRHDT and FYEKMQ (reference sequence). V was clipped by 9 bases and J by 1 base, with 12 bases between them.

This clone showed up just a few times. This chain uses TRBV11-2 with TRBJ2-3, with 8 bases that match TRBD2. Trimming took 11 bases from V and 4 from J; bases not matched to a gene: 5. The CDR3 contains 12 residues. Germline V gives CDR1 SGHAT, CDR2 FQNNGV. The CDR3 spells CACSREADTQYF. The CDR3, as DNA: TGTGCCTGCTCGCGGGAGGCAGATACGCAGTATTTT.

The V call is TRBV6-5, the J call TRBJ2-2; tentatively, D is TRBD1 (6 bases). Germline assignment: CDR1 MNHEY and CDR2 SVGAGI. Between the trimmed V and J ends, which lost 0 bases and 6 bases, there was a span of 8 bases. This CDR3 contains 14 residues. The CDR3 loop is CASSYSGGPGELFF. The CDR3 DNA reads TGTGCCAGCAGTTACTCAGGGGGTCCCGGGGAGCTGTTTTTT.

This sequence joins TRBV7-9 and TRBJ2-7; D is perhaps TRBD2 (6 bases). Trimming removed 8 bases from V and 3 bases from J, with 23 bases in between. Germline V gives CDR1 SEHNR, CDR2 FQNEAQ (reference sequence). CDR3 length: 16 amino acids. The DNA of the CDR3 is TGTGCCAGCGAAATCTCTTTGGGGCTCGGGAGCTACGAGCAGTACTTC. Amino acid sequence: CASEISLGLGSYEQYF.

This clone was found once. This chain connects TRBV11-2 to TRBJ2-1, with 9 nucleotides matching TRBD2. The V gene's germline CDR1 is SGHAT and CDR2 FQNNGV. Germline trimming cut 2 bases from V and 8 bases from J; bases unmatched to any gene: 10. The CDR3 length is 16 residues. CDR3 sequence: CASSLMLAGNEDEQFF. As DNA, the CDR3 is TGTGCCAGCAGCTTAATGCTAGCGGGAAACGAGGATGAGCAGTTCTTC.